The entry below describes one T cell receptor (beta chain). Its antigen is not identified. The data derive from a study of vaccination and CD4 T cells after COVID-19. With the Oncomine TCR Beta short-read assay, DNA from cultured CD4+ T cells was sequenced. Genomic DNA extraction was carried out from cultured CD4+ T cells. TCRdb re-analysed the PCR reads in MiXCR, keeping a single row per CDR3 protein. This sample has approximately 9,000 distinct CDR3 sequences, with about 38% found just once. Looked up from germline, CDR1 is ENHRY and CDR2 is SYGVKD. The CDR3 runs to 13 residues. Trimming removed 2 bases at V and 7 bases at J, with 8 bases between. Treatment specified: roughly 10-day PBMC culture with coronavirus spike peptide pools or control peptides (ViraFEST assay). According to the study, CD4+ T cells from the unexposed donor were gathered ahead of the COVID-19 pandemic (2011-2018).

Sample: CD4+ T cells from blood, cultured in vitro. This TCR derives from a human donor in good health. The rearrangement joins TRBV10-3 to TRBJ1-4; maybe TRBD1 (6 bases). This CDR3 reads CAISERGFEKLFF. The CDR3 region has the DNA TGTGCCATCAGTGAGAGGGGGTTTGAAAAACTGTTTTTT.